This T cell receptor (beta chain) was found in a study of early stage breast cancer tumors. Study-wide context: Each sample averaged around 9.5-fold read coverage.

A few counts support this clone. The method was immunoSEQ multiplex PCR; TCRdb's version includes in-frame clones alone and lacks a portion of them. The table lists more than 60,000 clones, 79% of them singletons. V lost 5 bases, J lost 11 bases, and 12 bases lay in between. The CDR3 runs to 12 residues. CDR1 and CDR2 (germline): MNHEY, SVGAGI. The source material was blood. This chain links TRBV6-5 with TRBJ1-4; D gene unclear. This sequence was found in a person aged 55 to 69 with breast cancer. This CDR3 reads CASSPSGQKLFF. The CDR3 bases are TGTGCCAGCAGTCCCTCCGGCCAGAAACTGTTTTTT.